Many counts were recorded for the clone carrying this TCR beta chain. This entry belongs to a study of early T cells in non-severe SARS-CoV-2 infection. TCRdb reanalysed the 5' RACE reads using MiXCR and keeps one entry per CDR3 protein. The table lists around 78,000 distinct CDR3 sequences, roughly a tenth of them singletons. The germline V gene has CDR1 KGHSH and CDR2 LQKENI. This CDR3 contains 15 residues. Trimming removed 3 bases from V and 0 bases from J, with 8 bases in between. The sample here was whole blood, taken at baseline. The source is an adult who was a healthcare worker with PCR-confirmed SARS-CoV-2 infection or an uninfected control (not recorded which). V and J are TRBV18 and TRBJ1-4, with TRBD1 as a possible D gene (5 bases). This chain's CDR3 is CASSPDSATNEKLFF. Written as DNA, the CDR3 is TGTGCCAGCTCACCTGACAGTGCAACTAATGAAAAACTGTTTTTT.